This TCR beta chain was captured by sequencing in a study of T cells in women clearing cervical HPV infection. Study at large: Cases were women with histologically confirmed HPV16-related CIN3 or worse, including 2 invasive cancers. HLA type could not be excluded as a confounder. Findings and caveats of the study: A classifier using richness and V gene abundances reached an AUC of around 0.81.

Clones were read by immunoSEQ multiplex PCR, and TCRdb kept only the in-frame ones, dropping some. The sample yields more than 30,000 clones, of which the top ten take up about 16%. Trimming pared 5 bases from V and 0 bases from J, leaving 9 bases between. The CDR3 loop spans 14 amino acids. Germline V lookup: CDR1 MGHRA, CDR2 YSYEKL. Turning to this clone: The antigen is not known. From the germline J gene comes the end of the CDR3, since the read stops 3 residues before it.

The chain combines TRBV4-1 with TRBJ2-3, with D unclear. The clonotype originates from a woman aged 18-70 years with a cervical HPV16 infection that either progressed to CIN3+ or cleared (not recorded which). Sequenced: blood buffy coat. The sequenced CDR3 bases are TGCGCCAGCAGCAGTAGTTATAGCACAGATACG. Amino acid sequence: CASSSSYSTDT. The complete CDR3 sequence is CASSSSYSTDTQYF.